These 8 T cell receptor beta chains came from one sample sequenced in a study of T cell responses to AZD1222 COVID-19 vaccine. Clones were read by immunoSEQ multiplex PCR, and TCRdb kept only the in-frame ones, dropping some. The sample shows roughly 180,000 clones, about nine tenths of them seen only once. Sequenced material: peripheral blood, taken on day 0 of AZD1222 vaccination. These receptors were taken from an adult in good health.

This clone was seen a few times. The gene calls are TRBV5-4 and TRBJ2-7; the D gene is possibly TRBD2 (8 bases). CDR1 is SGHNT and CDR2 is YYREEE in the germline V gene (reference sequence). This CDR3 has 16 residues. The V and J ends lost 4 bases and 5 bases respectively, with 22 bases between them. The chain's CDR3 is CASSRGGQMSGHEQYF. Written as DNA, the CDR3 is TGTGCCAGCAGCCGGGGGGGACAGATGAGCGGACACGAGCAGTACTTC.

This chain connects TRBV24-1 to TRBJ1-2; 10 nucleotides agree with TRBD1. CDR1 KGHDR and CDR2 SFDVKD come from the germline V gene. CDR3 length: 15 residues. V trimming: 4 bases; J trimming: 5 bases; junction bases outside the gene matches: 6. The CDR3, as DNA: TGTGCCACCAGTGACCCGACAGGGGGCCTATATGGCTACACCTTC. Translating it yields CATSDPTGGLYGYTF.

J is TRBJ1-2 and V is TRBV19; maybe TRBD1 (6 bases). The germline V and J ends were trimmed by 4 bases and 5 bases, with 8 bases remaining between them. There are 12 residues in the CDR3. The germline V gene encodes CDR1 LNHDA and CDR2 SQIVND (reference sequence). The CDR3 sequence: CASSRTGYGYTF. CDR3 nucleotide sequence: TGTGCCAGTAGTAGAACAGGGTATGGCTACACCTTC.

The rearrangement joins TRBV3-1 (or the pseudogene TRBV3-2) to TRBJ1-1; D gene ambiguous. CDR3 length equals 12 residues. Germline values: CDR1 LGHDT, CDR2 YNNKEL (reference sequence). V was trimmed by 4 bases and J by 8 bases, leaving 11 bases between them. CDR3 coding DNA: TGTGCCAGCAGCCTACGTGGTGGAGAAGCTTTCTTT. Translated: CASSLRGGEAFF.

V is TRBV19 and J is TRBJ1-1; tentatively, D is TRBD1 (5 bases). CDR3 length equals 14 residues. Trimming removed 6 bases at V and 3 bases at J, with 14 bases between. Germline CDR1 is LNHDA and CDR2 is SQIVND (reference sequence). The CDR3 is CASRPGRTHTEAFF. As DNA, the CDR3 is TGTGCCAGTAGACCGGGACGGACCCACACTGAAGCTTTCTTT.

CDR3 amino acids: CASSISSGRSETQYF. For the CDR3, the DNA is TGTGCCAGTAGTATAAGTAGCGGGAGATCGGAGACCCAGTACTTC. This chain uses TRBV19 with TRBJ2-5; TRBD2 matches at 9 bases. Germline-derived CDR1 and CDR2 are LNHDA and SQIVND (reference sequence). V was clipped by 2 bases and J by 5 bases; unmatched bases: 6. The CDR3 has 15 residues.

The CDR3 loop is CASLRRTGGANTGELFF. The CDR3 region has the DNA TGTGCCAGCCTTCGGCGAACGGGAGGGGCGAACACCGGGGAGCTGTTTTTT. The V and J genes are TRBV7-8 and TRBJ2-2, with TRBD2 matching 8 bases. This CDR3 contains 17 residues. In germline, CDR1 is SGHVS, CDR2 FQNEAQ. V lost 8 bases, J lost 0 bases, and 11 bases stayed unmatched.

This chain uses TRBV24-1 with TRBJ1-6; TRBD1 matches 7 bases. The CDR3 length is 16 residues. V lost 3 bases, J lost 7 bases, and 8 bases stayed unmatched. The germline gives CDR1 KGHDR, CDR2 SFDVKD. The CDR3 DNA reads as TGTGCCACCAGTGATCGAAGACAGGGACGAAATTCACCCCTCCACTTT. It is translated as CATSDRRQGRNSPLHF.